The 21 T cell receptor beta chains given below trace back to one sample, sequenced in a study of draining lymph node invasion in breast cancer (dated by TCRdb to between 2020 and 2021). CD4+ CD45RA- CD25- cells were sorted as memory conventional CD4 T cells. Receptors were amplified or captured by bulk RNA-seq. This sample was sequenced with an Illumina HiSeq 2500. TCRdb trimmed public reads at Q25 via fastp, called clones via MiXCR and kept in-frame beta chains. Rows are unified per CDR3 protein, each entry keeping the most common DNA and genes. This sample has 2,000 to 3,000 distinct CDR3 sequences in its table, and roughly 85% of those were observed once. 1.6% of the sample is in the top ten clones. Sequenced material: sorted memory CD4+ effector T cells from a lymph node. Reading the label with the study, this specimen's cell subset or site is: CD45RA-negative sorted CD4+ T cells (memory Tconv or effector/memory Treg). These receptor sequences come from a female donor with luminal breast cancer.

The genes are TRBV19 and TRBJ2-4; D remains ambiguous. CDR3 size: 14 residues. V was shortened by 5 bases and J by 1 base, with 9 bases between the two germline ends. Germline values: CDR1 LNHDA, CDR2 SQIVND (reference sequence). CDR3 residues: CASSSAPAKNIQYF. The CDR3 DNA sequence: TGTGCCAGTAGTTCCGCCCCGGCCAAAAACATTCAGTACTTC.

The DNA for the CDR3 is TGCGCCAGCAGGTCCCGGACAGGGGGCGACACCATATATTTT. Translated: CASRSRTGGDTIYF. This chain joins TRBV5-1 and TRBJ1-3, with 11 bases that match TRBD1. Germline V gene lookup returns CDR1 SGHRS and CDR2 YFSETQ. After removal of 5 bases from V and 8 bases from J, the junction contained 6 bases not matched to a gene. The CDR3 loop spans 14 amino acids. The variable domain in full, completed from reference TRBV5-1 and TRBJ1-3, reads KAGVTQTPRYLIKTRGQQVTLSCSPISGHRSVSWYQQTPGQGLQFLFEYFSETQRNKGNFPGRFSGRQFSNSRSEMNVSTLELGDSALYLCASRSRTGGDTIYFGEGSWLTVV.

The chain couples TRBV2 to TRBJ1-1; TRBD1 aligns across 8 bases. The CDR3 runs 13 residues. The trim removed 8 bases at V and 2 bases at J, leaving 4 bases unmatched. The germline V gene encodes CDR1 SNHLY and CDR2 FYNNEI. The CDR3 protein is CASGGQGNTEAFF. The CDR3 nucleotides are TGTGCCAGCGGAGGACAGGGAAACACTGAAGCTTTCTTT.

CDR3 DNA: TGTGCCAGCACCCTTACACAAGGGAGCGGGGAGCTGTTTTTT. It specifies CASTLTQGSGELFF. The J gene is TRBJ2-2, the V gene TRBV6-1, with D maybe TRBD2 (5 bases). The ends were cut back, 7 bases at V and 7 bases at J, with 16 bases in the middle. Per germline, CDR1 MNHNS and CDR2 SASEGT. The CDR3 length is 14 residues.

J is TRBJ2-1 and V is TRBV5-4, with TRBD2 matching over 14 bases. After removal of 4 bases from V and 0 bases from J, the junction contained 3 bases not matched to a gene. The CDR3 has 17 residues. CDR1 and CDR2 (germline): SGHNT, YYREEE (reference sequence). The chain's CDR3 is CASSPGLAGGSYNEQFF. The CDR3 DNA follows: TGTGCCAGCAGCCCCGGACTAGCGGGGGGCTCCTACAATGAGCAGTTCTTC.

There are a few counts of this clonotype. The chain uses TRBV12-3 or TRBV12-4 and TRBJ1-1, with 8 bases identical to TRBD1. Trimming took 6 bases from V and 2 from J; bases not matched to a gene: 2. The CDR3 spans 13 residues. For the CDR3, the DNA is TGTGCCAGCAGCACAGGGGGAAACACTGAAGCTTTCTTT. Its translation: CASSTGGNTEAFF.

The chain recombines TRBV30 with TRBJ2-2; TRBD1 or TRBD2 may be the D gene (5 bases each). Germline assignment: CDR1 GTSNPN and CDR2 SVGIG (reference sequence). The CDR3 runs to 11 residues. V lost 8 bases, J lost 6 bases, and 10 bases lay in between. The DNA of the CDR3 is TGTGCCCACCGGGACCCCGGGGAGCTGTTTTTT. Protein product: CAHRDPGELFF.

The rearrangement links TRBV5-5 to TRBJ1-1; D might be TRBD1 (5 bases). Germline CDR1 SGHKS, CDR2 YYEKEE (reference sequence). Trimming pared 5 bases from V and 1 base from J, leaving 9 bases between. CDR3 length: 13 residues. CDR3 loop: CASRKTENTEAFF. The CDR3 DNA sequence: TGTGCCAGCAGGAAGACAGAGAACACTGAAGCTTTCTTT.

The chain carries TRBV6-2 or TRBV6-3 and TRBJ2-2, with D tentatively TRBD2 (6 bases). CDR1 is MNHEY, CDR2 SVGEGT, per germline. CDR3 length: 13 residues. With 6 bases removed from V and 5 bases from J, the gap between germline ends came to 10 bases. CDR3 DNA: TGTGCCAGCAGGGTAGGAGGGACCGGGGAGCTGTTTTTT. It codes for CASRVGGTGELFF.

This chain connects TRBV7-9 to TRBJ1-3; 9 positions agree with TRBD1. CDR3 size: 16 residues. Per germline, CDR1 SEHNR and CDR2 FQNEAQ (reference sequence). V lost 5 bases and J lost 0; bases outside the gene matches: 5. DNA for the CDR3: TGTGCCAGCAGCCCCCCGGGACAGGGCTCTGGAAACACCATATATTTT. Translated, it gives CASSPPGQGSGNTIYF. The complete variable domain, with remaining parts taken from reference TRBV7-9 and TRBJ1-3, reads DTGVSQNPRHKITKRGQNVTFRCDPISEHNRLYWYRQTLGQGPEFLTYFQNEAQLEKSRLLSDRFSAERPKGSFSTLEIQRTEQGDSAMYLCASSPPGQGSGNTIYFGEGSWLTVV.

The chain combines TRBV29-1 with TRBJ1-2; D not certain. Germline lookup yields CDR1 SQVTM and CDR2 ANQGSEA. CDR3 length equals 14 residues. Trimming removed 2 bases from V and 4 bases from J, with 14 bases in between. The CDR3 DNA sequence: TGCAGCGTTGAACCGACCGAATCTATCTATGGCTACACCTTC. The encoded protein is CSVEPTESIYGYTF.

There are a few counts of this clonotype. This chain joins TRBV5-6 and TRBJ2-2; D may be TRBD2 (6 bases). There are 16 residues in the CDR3. Trimming left V 5 bases short and J 7 bases short, with 21 bases between. The germline CDR1 and CDR2 sequences are SGHDT and YYEEEE. The CDR3, as DNA: TGTGCCAGCAGATCTAGTCGGAGGGGCCAGGGCGGGGAGCTGTTTTTT. This codes for CASRSSRRGQGGELFF.

Written as DNA, the CDR3 is TGCAGCGTTGGGGCCTCGGGGGAGACCCAGTACTTC. Residues: CSVGASGETQYF. The chain links TRBV29-1 to TRBJ2-5; the D gene is possibly TRBD2 (5 bases). V gave up 4 bases and J gave up 5 bases, with 11 bases separating them. This CDR3 region has 12 residues. CDR1 and CDR2 from the germline V gene are SQVTM and ANQGSEA.

This sequence joins TRBV18 and TRBJ2-7; D is ambiguous. There are 14 residues in the CDR3. Trimming shortened V by 0 bases and J by 2 bases, and 8 bases separated the two germline ends. Germline CDR1 reads KGHSH; CDR2 reads LQKENI. In DNA, the CDR3 is TGTGCCAGCTCACCACCAGGTGGAACCTACGAGCAGTACTTC. It is translated as CASSPPGGTYEQYF.

V is TRBV5-6 and J is TRBJ2-5, with D possibly being TRBD2 (6 bases). CDR3 length: 15 amino acids. Germline CDR1 SGHDT, CDR2 YYEEEE. Between the trimmed V and J ends, which lost 2 bases and 1 base, there was a span of 12 bases. The CDR3 bases are TGTGCCAGCAGCTTTGGGACTCCAGGCCAAGAGACCCAGTACTTC. Its protein product is CASSFGTPGQETQYF.

The chain uses TRBV20-1 and TRBJ1-6, with a possible D match to TRBD1 (5 bases). Germline V CDR1 and CDR2: DFQATT, SNEGSKA (reference sequence). The CDR3 runs to 13 residues. The V end lost 6 bases, the J end lost 7 bases, and 13 bases lay between the germline ends. The CDR3 DNA follows: TGCAGTGCCCGGGGTGGGGGGAATTCACCCCTCCACTTT. Protein product: CSARGGGNSPLHF.

The chain couples TRBV20-1 to TRBJ2-1; D call uncertain. The CDR3 runs 11 residues. From germline, CDR1 is DFQATT and CDR2 SNEGSKA (reference sequence). The germline V and J ends were trimmed by 0 bases and 6 bases, with 3 bases remaining between them. CDR3 in DNA: TGCAGTGCTAGAGATCCCAATGAGCAGTTCTTC. This encodes CSARDPNEQFF.

This chain connects TRBV5-1 to TRBJ1-5; no definite D call. Germline V gene lookup returns CDR1 SGHRS and CDR2 YFSETQ. With 0 bases removed from V and 7 bases from J, the gap between germline ends came to 14 bases. This CDR3 spans 15 amino acids. The CDR3 loop reads CASSLAWGLGQPQHF. CDR3 DNA sequence: TGCGCCAGCAGCTTGGCCTGGGGTCTCGGACAGCCCCAGCATTTT. The variable domain in full, with the rest retrieved from reference TRBV5-1 and TRBJ1-5, is KAGVTQTPRYLIKTRGQQVTLSCSPISGHRSVSWYQQTPGQGLQFLFEYFSETQRNKGNFPGRFSGRQFSNSRSEMNVSTLELGDSALYLCASSLAWGLGQPQHFGDGTRLSIL.

The rearrangement links TRBV12-3 or TRBV12-4 to TRBJ2-3; D remains unclear. Trimming cost V 6 bases and J 1 base, with 5 bases left between them. This CDR3 has 12 residues. The CDR3 region is CASSRRTDTQYF. The CDR3 DNA reads TGTGCCAGCAGCCGACGCACAGATACGCAGTATTTT.

The chain links TRBV10-3 to TRBJ1-2, with TRBD1 matching 7 bases. Germline CDR1 is ENHRY and CDR2 is SYGVKD. CDR3 length equals 13 residues. Unmatched junction bases numbered 2, after V lost 2 bases and J lost 5 bases. The CDR3 region is CAISEDREYGYTF. DNA of the CDR3: TGTGCCATCAGTGAGGACAGGGAATATGGCTACACCTTC.

The chain uses TRBV30 and TRBJ2-3; D is perhaps TRBD1 (6 bases). This CDR3 region has 15 residues. CDR1 and CDR2 from the germline V gene are GTSNPN and SVGIG (reference sequence). Trimming stripped 2 bases from V and 1 base from J, with 13 bases between. In DNA, the CDR3 is TGTGCCTGGAGTAGGGCGGCAGGGGGCACAGATACGCAGTATTTT. Translating gives CAWSRAAGGTDTQYF. Full variable domain (rest looked up from reference TRBV30 and TRBJ2-3): SQTIHQWPATLVQPVGSPLSLECTVEGTSNPNLYWYRQAAGRGLQLLFYSVGIGQISSEVPQNLSASRPQDRQFILSSKKLLLSDSGFYLCAWSRAAGGTDTQYFGPGTRLTVL.